This T cell receptor beta chain was documented in a study of tumor and adjacent non-tumor tissue in lung cancer. Across the whole study: Aged roughly 31 to 76 years, patients included about 11 men and five or six women with stage I to III disease.

The CDR3 extends over 14 amino acids. V was clipped by 0 bases and J by 1 base, with 4 bases between them. Looked up from germline, CDR1 is GTSNPN and CDR2 is SVGIG (reference sequence). The template was RNA from unsorted bulk tissue. TCRbeta libraries were built with three rounds of nested PCR, modified from ARM-PCR. TCRdb itself ran the multiplex PCR reads through MiXCR, one entry per CDR3 protein. The table lists fewer than 80,000 distinct CDR3 sequences, roughly 75% of them singletons, with 10% to 15% in the top ten. The chain joins TRBV30 to TRBJ2-6; D is uncertain. The sequenced material came from lung tumor tissue. This receptor was identified in a woman aged 70-85 years with non-small cell lung cancer. This CDR3 is CAWSVQSGANVLTF. CDR3 DNA sequence: TGTGCCTGGAGTGTACAGTCTGGGGCCAACGTCCTGACTTTC. Together with reference TRBV30 and TRBJ2-6, the CDR3 gives the full variable domain: SQTIHQWPATLVQPVGSPLSLECTVEGTSNPNLYWYRQAAGRGLQLLFYSVGIGQISSEVPQNLSASRPQDRQFILSSKKLLLSDSGFYLCAWSVQSGANVLTFGAGSRLTVL.